This TCR beta chain is drawn from a study of response to subunit inactivated influenza vaccine. TCRdb analysed the RT-PCR reads with MiXCR anew, one entry per CDR3 protein. The table includes 500,000 to 550,000 distinct CDR3 sequences, around 7.9% detected once. General observations from the study: Authors suggested each seasonal flu vaccination may recruit only limited numbers of new T cells.

The V gene's germline CDR1 is ENHRY and CDR2 SYGVKD. V gave up 4 bases and J gave up 3 bases, with 10 bases separating them. This CDR3 contains 14 residues. This clonotype was observed a handful of times. Antigen: not known. The chain has TRBV10-3 and TRBJ2-1; TRBD2 is a possible D gene (5 bases). The source material was PBMCs from blood, sampled 23 months after vaccination. This clonotype originated in a man aged 50 to 69 who received an inactivated influenza vaccine. CDR3: CAISVPGSYNEQFF. The CDR3 DNA reads TGTGCCATCAGTGTCCCGGGGAGCTACAATGAGCAGTTCTTC.